These 9 T cell receptor beta chains were all obtained from the same sample, sequenced in a study of early T cells in non-severe SARS-CoV-2 infection. TCRdb reprocessed the 5' RACE reads with MiXCR, giving one entry per CDR3 protein. Of tens of thousands of distinct CDR3 sequences listed, roughly a sixth are singletons. Sequenced: whole blood. These receptors were taken from an adult who was a healthcare worker with PCR-confirmed SARS-CoV-2 infection or an uninfected control (not recorded which).

Regarding this clonotype: The junction differs from germline at one of its ends, possibly a read error. V and J are TRBV7-7 and TRBJ2-2; tentative D call: TRBD1 (5 bases). The CDR3 consists of 18 residues. CDR1 is SSHAT, CDR2 FNYEAQ, per germline (reference sequence). CDR3 loop: CASSLALAGPPNTGELFF. The CDR3 coding sequence is TGTGCTAGCAGCTTAGCCCTGGCAGGGCCACCGAACACCGGGGAGCTGTTTTTT.

V and J are TRBV5-1 and TRBJ1-1; 7 bases are a match to TRBD1. In germline, CDR1 is SGHRS, CDR2 YFSETQ. The CDR3 is 18 amino acids. V lost 5 bases and J lost 1; bases outside the gene matches: 17. This CDR3 reads CASRNGKWDSASNTEAFF. CDR3 in DNA: TGCGCCAGCAGGAACGGGAAATGGGACAGCGCTTCGAACACTGAAGCTTTCTTT.

The chain recombines TRBV7-2 with TRBJ2-3, with D unclear. Trimming took off 5 bases at V and 0 bases at J, with 6 bases between the two ends. This CDR3 is 13 amino acids long. CDR1 and CDR2 (germline): SGHTA, FQGNSA. CDR3 coding DNA: TGTGCCAGCAGCGTATTTAGCACAGATACGCAGTATTTT. Its translation: CASSVFSTDTQYF.

The CDR3 reads CASSQVWSGENYEQYF. CDR3 nucleotide sequence: TGCGCCAGCAGCCAAGTGTGGTCAGGGGAAAACTACGAGCAGTACTTC. This chain connects TRBV4-3 to TRBJ2-7; D is possibly TRBD1 (6 bases). In germline, CDR1 is LGHNA, CDR2 YSLEER. CDR3 length equals 16 residues. V lost 1 base and J lost 3, with 16 bases in between.

The gene calls are TRBV7-3 and TRBJ2-7, with D possibly being TRBD2 (7 bases). V gave up 5 bases and J gave up 0 bases, with 17 bases separating them. This CDR3 comprises 16 residues. CDR1 and CDR2 (germline): SGHTA, FQGTGA. CDR3 in amino acids: CASSPKGGLISYEQYF. The CDR3 nucleotides are TGTGCCAGCAGCCCAAAGGGGGGGCTTATCTCCTACGAGCAGTACTTC. The whole variable domain, remainder taken from reference TRBV7-3 and TRBJ2-7, is GAGVSQTPSNKVTEKGKYVELRCDPISGHTALYWYRQSLGQGPEFLIYFQGTGAADDSGLPNDRFFAVRPEGSVSTLKIQRTERGDSAVYLCASSPKGGLISYEQYFGPGTRLTVT.

This clonotype showed up just a few times. The chain joins TRBV7-8 to TRBJ2-6, with D unclear. The CDR3 totals 15 residues. Germline CDR1 reads SGHVS; CDR2 reads FQNEAQ. V was shortened by 5 bases and J by 2 bases, with 10 bases between the two germline ends. The CDR3 nucleotides read TGTGCCAGCAGCCCGGGTGTTACTGGGGCCAACGTCCTGACTTTC. This codes for CASSPGVTGANVLTF.

This clonotype was seen a few times. The chain couples TRBV14 to TRBJ2-7; no clear D. Germline V lookup: CDR1 SGHDN, CDR2 FVKESK. CDR3 size: 14 residues. V lost 4 bases to trimming and J lost 6 bases, with 16 bases between them. CDR3 region: CASSLRVTMSEQYF. The CDR3 DNA is TGTGCCAGCAGCCTCAGAGTGACCATGAGCGAGCAGTACTTC.

This clonotype was counted at least ten times. The chain couples TRBV7-2 to TRBJ1-5, with no clear D. CDR3 length: 15 residues. Trimming pared 1 base from V and 0 bases from J, leaving 7 bases between. CDR1 and CDR2 (germline): SGHTA, FQGNSA. The CDR3 nucleotides read TGTGCCAGCAGCTTAGAGGGTTATAGCAATCAGCCCCAGCATTTT. It is translated as CASSLEGYSNQPQHF.

The rearrangement uses TRBV7-8 and TRBJ2-2; D uncertain. Trimming removed 5 bases at V and 7 bases at J, with 8 bases between. The CDR3 is 12 residues long. Germline V gene lookup returns CDR1 SGHVS and CDR2 FQNEAQ. CDR3 DNA sequence: TGTGCCAGCAGCCCTGGGATCGGGGAGCTGTTTTTT. Translating it yields CASSPGIGELFF.